This TCR beta chain appears in the sequencing data of a study of T cells in Graves' hyperthyroidism and ophthalmopathy. Amplified regions were TCR beta CDR3 sequences from RNA transcripts. The TCR CDR3 was amplified in a first-round RT-PCR using the HTBI primer set. TCRdb reprocessed the multiplex PCR reads with MiXCR, giving one entry per CDR3 protein. In the table there are around 280,000 distinct CDR3 sequences, 13% of which are singletons. The ends were cut back, 0 bases at V and 5 bases at J, with 19 bases in the middle. CDR3 length: 17 amino acids. Germline V gives CDR1 SGHAT, CDR2 FQNNGV. This clonotype was recorded at least ten times.

The chain recombines TRBV11-2 with TRBJ1-1; perhaps TRBD1 as D (6 bases). The sequencing input was blood. The receptor comes from a young woman with Graves' hyperthyroidism that later progressed to Graves' ophthalmopathy. The DNA of the CDR3 is TGTGCCAGCAGCTTAGAATCTGTAACAGGGATGGAGACTGAAGCTTTCTTT. Its protein is CASSLESVTGMETEAFF.